The 32 T cell receptor beta chains listed next were all sequenced from one sample in a study of blood T cell repertoires in COVID-19. Method: immunoSEQ multiplex PCR; TCRdb's copy keeps in-frame clones and lacks some. Here the sample spans 20,000 to 25,000 clones, around 90% being singletons. The specimen sequenced was peripheral blood. The receptors here all came from an elderly woman with active COVID-19.

J is TRBJ2-3 and V is TRBV7-3; 8 bases map to TRBD2. CDR1 is SGHTA, CDR2 FQGTGA, per germline. The junction had 7 bases not matched to a gene; V was cut back by 5 bases and J by 0 bases. CDR3 size: 16 residues. The DNA of the CDR3 is TGTGCCAGCAGCCCAACGGGGGGGGGTAGCACAGATACGCAGTATTTT. Translating it yields CASSPTGGGSTDTQYF.

The chain has TRBV5-1 and TRBJ1-5; 9 nucleotides line up with TRBD1. Germline V gene lookup returns CDR1 SGHRS and CDR2 YFSETQ. The V and J ends lost 4 bases and 5 bases, in that order; junction bases with no gene match: 7. The CDR3 contains 15 residues. The CDR3 here is CASSPGQGWDQPQHF. The CDR3 bases are TGCGCCAGCAGCCCGGGACAGGGCTGGGATCAGCCCCAGCATTTT. Using reference TRBV5-1 and TRBJ1-5 for the parts outside the CDR3, the full variable domain is KAGVTQTPRYLIKTRGQQVTLSCSPISGHRSVSWYQQTPGQGLQFLFEYFSETQRNKGNFPGRFSGRQFSNSRSEMNVSTLELGDSALYLCASSPGQGWDQPQHFGDGTRLSIL.

The chain recombines TRBV7-2 with TRBJ1-6; tentative D call: TRBD1 (6 bases). The CDR3 covers 18 residues. The germline V gene encodes CDR1 SGHTA and CDR2 FQGNSA. V lost 4 bases and J 9 bases, leaving 25 bases between the germline ends. The CDR3 nucleotides are TGTGCCAGCAGCTGGTCCCTCAGCGCGGGGGGGCTCTTTTCACCCCTCCACTTT. Protein: CASSWSLSAGGLFSPLHF.

J is TRBJ2-7 and V is TRBV18; TRBD2 is a possible D gene (7 bases). The V gene's germline CDR1 is KGHSH and CDR2 LQKENI. V shed 0 bases and J shed 5 bases, with 11 bases lying between them. There are 14 residues in the CDR3. The CDR3 spells CASSPPGGRHEQYF. CDR3 nucleotide sequence: TGTGCCAGCTCACCACCCGGGGGGCGGCACGAGCAGTACTTC.

A note on this clone: Other DNA sequences in this specimen translate into the identical CDR3. The genes are TRBV7-2 and TRBJ1-2; no clear D gene. V lost 2 bases and J 3 bases, leaving 7 bases between the germline ends. The germline CDR1 and CDR2 sequences are SGHTA and FQGNSA. The CDR3 sequence is 13 residues long. CDR3 loop: CASSLSVDYGYTF. CDR3 bases: TGTGCCAGCAGCTTATCGGTCGACTATGGCTACACCTTC.

The chain has TRBV7-2 and TRBJ2-1; D perhaps matches TRBD1 (6 bases). The CDR3 has 17 amino acids. Germline loops: CDR1 SGHTA, CDR2 FQGNSA. Trimming removed 5 bases from V and 6 bases from J, with 23 bases in between. DNA for the CDR3: TGTGCCAGCAGCCGCCTAGGGGGACCCTACCCCAGCAATGAGCAGTTCTTC. Translating it yields CASSRLGGPYPSNEQFF.

V is TRBV27 and J is TRBJ2-5; TRBD1 might be the D (6 bases). Trimming removed 2 bases at V and 5 bases at J, with 36 bases between. Germline CDR1 and CDR2: MNHEY and SMNVEV (reference sequence). The CDR3 has 22 residues. The CDR3 sequence: CASSLRGIRYRQVGSELETQYF. In DNA, the CDR3 is TGTGCCAGCAGTTTAAGAGGAATACGATATAGACAGGTCGGATCAGAGTTGGAGACCCAGTACTTC.

The chain employs TRBV6-4 and TRBJ2-1, with 10 positions matching TRBD2. Trimming cost V 6 bases and J 7 bases; bases outside gene matches: 9. CDR1 and CDR2 (germline): MRHNA, SNTAGT. This CDR3 is 15 amino acids long. CDR3 DNA: TGTGCCAGCAGGCAGCGGGGGGGCCAGTCGAATGAGCAGTTCTTC. Translated, it gives CASRQRGGQSNEQFF.

This chain joins TRBV19 and TRBJ2-3; TRBD2 agrees at 11 bases. CDR1 LNHDA and CDR2 SQIVND come from the germline V gene (reference sequence). This CDR3 region has 14 residues. Trimming at V came to 6 bases and at J to 4 bases, leaving 3 bases not matched to a gene. CDR3 loop: CASSETSGADTQYF. The CDR3 DNA sequence: TGTGCCAGTAGCGAGACTAGCGGGGCAGATACGCAGTATTTT.

V gene TRBV18 combines with J gene TRBJ1-5; 9 bases agree with TRBD1. From germline, CDR1 is KGHSH and CDR2 LQKENI. The CDR3 is 15 amino acids. V lost 8 bases and J lost 7; bases outside the gene matches: 12. This CDR3 reads CASAITGGAGQPQHF. The CDR3, as DNA: TGTGCCAGCGCCATTACAGGGGGCGCGGGACAGCCCCAGCATTTT.

The chain joins TRBV19 to TRBJ2-5; 7 nucleotides agree with TRBD2. Trimming removed 6 bases from V and 1 base from J; junction bases left unmatched: 2. CDR3 length equals 13 residues. Germline values: CDR1 LNHDA, CDR2 SQIVND (reference sequence). The CDR3 is CASRREPQETQYF. The CDR3 coding sequence is TGTGCCAGTAGGCGGGAGCCCCAAGAGACCCAGTACTTC.

The rearrangement joins TRBV11-2 to TRBJ2-3, with D uncertain. The CDR3 runs to 14 residues. Trimming took off 7 bases at V and 0 bases at J, with 11 bases between the two ends. Germline V lookup: CDR1 SGHAT, CDR2 FQNNGV. In DNA, the CDR3 is TGTGCCAGCAAGAGTGGTTCTAGCACAGATACGCAGTATTTT. The encoded protein is CASKSGSSTDTQYF.

This chain connects TRBV5-1 to TRBJ1-2; 7 bases are shared with TRBD1. This CDR3 contains 15 residues. CDR1 and CDR2 (germline): SGHRS, YFSETQ. V was clipped by 7 bases and J by 5 bases; unmatched bases: 14. The CDR3 region is CASPFVRDSLYGYTF. The CDR3 DNA is TGCGCCAGCCCGTTCGTCCGGGACAGCCTTTATGGCTACACCTTC.

The chain uses TRBV6-2 or TRBV6-3 and TRBJ2-6, with 8 bases that match TRBD1. Germline trimming cut 5 bases from V and 1 base from J; bases unmatched to any gene: 10. Germline CDR1 reads MNHEY; CDR2 reads SVGEGT. The CDR3 runs to 18 residues. CDR3 residues: CASSTDRGLISGANVLTF. The CDR3 nucleotides are TGTGCCAGCAGTACCGACAGGGGTCTGATATCTGGGGCCAACGTCCTGACTTTC.

J is TRBJ2-7 and V is TRBV7-2, with TRBD2 matching 13 bases. This CDR3 has 18 amino acids. Losses at the gene ends were 3 bases for V and 0 bases for J; bases not matched to a gene: 8. CDR1 and CDR2 from the germline V gene are SGHTA and FQGNSA. The CDR3 loop reads CASSLAMTSGGHSYEQYF. CDR3 bases: TGTGCCAGCAGCTTGGCGATGACTAGCGGGGGGCACTCCTACGAGCAGTACTTC.

The V gene is TRBV19, the J gene TRBJ1-5; D not certain. The CDR3 runs 13 residues. Trimming left V 5 bases short and J 5 bases short, with 10 bases between. Germline V gene lookup returns CDR1 LNHDA and CDR2 SQIVND (reference sequence). The DNA of the CDR3 is TGTGCCAGTAGTGCCGTGCGTTATCAGCCCCAGCATTTT. Amino acid sequence: CASSAVRYQPQHF.

This chain joins TRBV19 and TRBJ2-5; TRBD1 matches at 7 bases. V dropped 4 bases and J dropped 4; count of bases not matched to a gene: 9. The CDR3 totals 15 residues. CDR1 is LNHDA, CDR2 SQIVND, per germline (reference sequence). CDR3: CASSNDRVVGETQYF. CDR3 in DNA: TGTGCCAGTAGTAACGACAGGGTCGTGGGAGAGACCCAGTACTTC.

The J gene is TRBJ2-3, the V gene TRBV7-3; D is uncertain. V gave up 5 bases and J gave up 2 bases, with 17 bases separating them. The CDR3 spans 16 residues. CDR1 and CDR2 from the germline V gene are SGHTA and FQGTGA. CDR3 region: CASSPDRVLTTDTQYF. The CDR3 bases are TGTGCCAGCAGCCCTGACCGGGTTTTAACCACAGATACGCAGTATTTT. Together with reference TRBV7-3 and TRBJ2-3, the CDR3 gives the full variable domain: GAGVSQTPSNKVTEKGKYVELRCDPISGHTALYWYRQSLGQGPEFLIYFQGTGAADDSGLPNDRFFAVRPEGSVSTLKIQRTERGDSAVYLCASSPDRVLTTDTQYFGPGTRLTVL.

In its sample, this clone was seen once. This chain joins TRBV7-8 and TRBJ2-5; TRBD1 matches 12 bases. This CDR3 is 16 amino acids long. The germline gives CDR1 SGHVS, CDR2 FQNEAQ. Unmatched junction bases numbered 10, after V lost 6 bases and J lost 5 bases. The CDR3 nucleotides read TGTGCCAGCAGGGCGGGACAGGGGGCATGGCGGGAGACCCAGTACTTC. Amino acid sequence: CASRAGQGAWRETQYF.

The V gene is TRBV7-6, the J gene TRBJ2-1, with 9 bases that match TRBD2. Germline assignment: CDR1 SGHVS and CDR2 FNYEAQ. The V gene end was trimmed by 4 bases and the J gene end by 8 bases; junction bases not matched to a gene: 15. This CDR3 comprises 17 residues. In nucleotides, the CDR3 is TGTGCCAGCAGCTCTCCCTTTGGGGCTAGCGGGGTCCATGAGCAGTTCTTC. It specifies CASSSPFGASGVHEQFF.

The chain has TRBV11-2 and TRBJ1-4, with TRBD1 matching over 8 bases. Unmatched junction bases numbered 6, after V lost 5 bases and J lost 7 bases. The CDR3 loop spans 14 amino acids. Germline V CDR1 and CDR2: SGHAT, FQNNGV. The CDR3 is CASSRRTGTEKLFF. The CDR3 DNA reads TGTGCCAGCAGCCGGAGGACAGGGACTGAAAAACTGTTTTTT.

This clone was seen more than once but under ten times. One end of the junction is discordant with germline, which a read error may explain. The V gene is TRBV7-3, the J gene TRBJ1-6, with D maybe TRBD1 (6 bases). The V gene's germline CDR1 is SGHTA and CDR2 FQGTGA. The CDR3 consists of 15 residues. In nucleotides, the CDR3 is TGTGCCAGCAGCCTAACAGGGAGTAATGATTCACCCCTCCACTTT. It translates to CASSLTGSNDSPLHF.

J is TRBJ2-7 and V is TRBV9; 7 positions agree with TRBD2. CDR1 is SGDLS and CDR2 is YYNGEE in the germline V gene. The CDR3 spans 15 residues. Trimming took 4 bases from V and 4 from J; bases not matched to a gene: 11. For the CDR3, the DNA is TGTGCCAGCAGCCCAAGGGAGGGGTGGAAGTACGAGCAGTACTTC. Encoded protein: CASSPREGWKYEQYF.

The V and J genes are TRBV3-1 (or the pseudogene TRBV3-2) and TRBJ2-7; D perhaps matches TRBD2 (6 bases). The length of the CDR3 is 17 residues. Germline CDR1 is LGHDT and CDR2 is YNNKEL (reference sequence). The V end lost 1 base, the J end lost 0 bases, and 16 bases lay between the germline ends. In DNA, the CDR3 is TGTGCCAGCAGCCAAGGGTCCCAGGGACTGGGCTCCTACGAGCAGTACTTC. Amino acids: CASSQGSQGLGSYEQYF.

J is TRBJ1-2 and V is TRBV7-2; 9 positions agree with TRBD1. This CDR3 is 14 amino acids long. The V and J ends lost 4 bases and 7 bases, in that order; junction bases with no gene match: 7. Germline CDR1 SGHTA, CDR2 FQGNSA. CDR3 in amino acids: CASSSRTGEIGYTF. In DNA form, the CDR3 reads TGTGCCAGCAGCTCCCGGACAGGGGAAATTGGCTACACCTTC.

The chain carries TRBV6-5 and TRBJ1-5; a possible D gene is TRBD1 (5 bases). Between the trimmed V and J ends, which lost 4 bases and 5 bases, there was a span of 15 bases. Germline V gene data show CDR1 as MNHEY and CDR2 as SVGAGI. The CDR3 runs 15 residues. The CDR3 here is CASSSPGATDQPQHF. The DNA of the CDR3 is TGTGCCAGCAGTTCCCCTGGGGCAACCGATCAGCCCCAGCATTTT.

This sequence joins TRBV5-1 and TRBJ2-3; possible D gene TRBD1, 6 bases. The CDR3 length is 14 residues. V dropped 4 bases and J dropped 2 bases, with 11 bases sitting between them. Germline loops: CDR1 SGHRS, CDR2 YFSETQ. The CDR3 nucleotides read TGCGCCAGCAGCCTCCGGACAGCCACAGATACGCAGTATTTT. It is translated as CASSLRTATDTQYF.

The genes are TRBV7-9 and TRBJ1-6, with 7 bases aligning to TRBD1. The V gene's germline CDR1 is SEHNR and CDR2 FQNEAQ (reference sequence). With 7 bases clipped from V and 5 bases from J, the junction kept 5 bases outside the gene matches. This CDR3 has 14 amino acids. The CDR3 region is CASTRDSNNSPLHF. The CDR3 DNA follows: TGTGCCAGCACCCGGGACAGCAATAATTCACCCCTCCACTTT.

The chain has TRBV6-6 and TRBJ1-2, with 12 bases lining up with TRBD1. This CDR3 comprises 16 residues. Unmatched junction bases numbered 12, after V lost 7 bases and J lost 6 bases. Germline loops: CDR1 MNHNY, CDR2 SVGAGI (reference sequence). As DNA, the CDR3 is TGTGCCAGCATTCTCCCCCGGGGGACAGGGGGCCATGGCTACACCTTC. Its protein product is CASILPRGTGGHGYTF.

The chain carries TRBV7-2 and TRBJ2-3; 8 bases map to TRBD1. Germline CDR1 and CDR2: SGHTA and FQGNSA. There are 15 residues in the CDR3. V lost 8 bases and J lost 3; bases outside the gene matches: 10. The CDR3 nucleotides are TGTGCCAGCTCACCGCAGGGGGCGCAAACAGATACGCAGTATTTT. Amino acids: CASSPQGAQTDTQYF.

The chain is built from TRBV13 and TRBJ2-7; TRBD1 matches 8 bases. CDR3 length equals 15 residues. With V trimmed by 4 bases and J by 0 bases, 5 bases remained unmatched. In germline, CDR1 is PRHDT, CDR2 FYEKMQ (reference sequence). CDR3 residues: CASSSMTGDSYEQYF. The CDR3 coding sequence is TGTGCCAGCAGCTCGATGACAGGGGACTCCTACGAGCAGTACTTC.

The chain is built from TRBV5-1 and TRBJ1-2, with 11 bases that match TRBD1. With V trimmed by 1 base and J by 4 bases, 3 bases remained unmatched. CDR1 is SGHRS and CDR2 is YFSETQ in the germline V gene. This CDR3 region has 15 residues. CDR3 DNA: TGCGCCAGCAGCTTGCCCGGGACAGGGGGCTATGGCTACACCTTC. It is translated as CASSLPGTGGYGYTF.